This T cell receptor beta chain originates from a study of blood T cell repertoires in COVID-19. About the study: Acute and convalescent COVID-19 specimens originated in the United States, Italy and Spain.

The CDR3 loop spans 16 amino acids. The ends lost 0 bases at V and 10 bases at J; junction bases unmatched: 11. Germline CDR1 and CDR2: MGHRA and YSYEKL. TCRdb keeps only in-frame clones here, not all; method: immunoSEQ multiplex PCR. The table shows fewer than 250,000 clones, with around four fifths occurring only once. The chain recombines TRBV4-1 with TRBJ2-3, with 9 bases identical to TRBD2. The sample comprised peripheral blood. This clonotype was sampled from a man in his fifties or sixties with acute or convalescent COVID-19. Written as DNA, the CDR3 is TGCGCCAGCAGCCAAGATCCAAGCGGGGGGTCTTCTTCGCAGTATTTT. Its translation is CASSQDPSGGSSSQYF.